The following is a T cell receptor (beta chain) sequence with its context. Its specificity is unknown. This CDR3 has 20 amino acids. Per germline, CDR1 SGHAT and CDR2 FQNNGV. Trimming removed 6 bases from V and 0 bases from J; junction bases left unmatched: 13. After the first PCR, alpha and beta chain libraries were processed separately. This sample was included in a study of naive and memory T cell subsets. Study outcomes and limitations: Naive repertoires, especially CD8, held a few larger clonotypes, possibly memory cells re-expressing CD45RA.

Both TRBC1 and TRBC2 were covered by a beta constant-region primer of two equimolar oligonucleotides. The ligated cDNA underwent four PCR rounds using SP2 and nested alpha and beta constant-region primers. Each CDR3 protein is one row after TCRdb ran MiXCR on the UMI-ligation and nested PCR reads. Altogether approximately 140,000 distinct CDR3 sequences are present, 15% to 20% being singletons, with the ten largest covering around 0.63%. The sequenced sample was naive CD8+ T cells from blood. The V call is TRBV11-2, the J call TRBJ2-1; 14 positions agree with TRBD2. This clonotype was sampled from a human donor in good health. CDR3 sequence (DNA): TGTGCCAGCAGAAGCCGGACTAGCGGGAGGCAGGCGAGCTCCTACAATGAGCAGTTCTTC. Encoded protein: CASRSRTSGRQASSYNEQFF. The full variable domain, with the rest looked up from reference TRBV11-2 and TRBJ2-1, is EAGVAQSPRYKIIEKRQSVAFWCNPISGHATLYWYQQILGQGPKLLIQFQNNGVVDDSQLPKDRFSAERLKGVDSTLKIQPAKLEDSAVYLCASRSRTSGRQASSYNEQFFGPGTRLTVL.